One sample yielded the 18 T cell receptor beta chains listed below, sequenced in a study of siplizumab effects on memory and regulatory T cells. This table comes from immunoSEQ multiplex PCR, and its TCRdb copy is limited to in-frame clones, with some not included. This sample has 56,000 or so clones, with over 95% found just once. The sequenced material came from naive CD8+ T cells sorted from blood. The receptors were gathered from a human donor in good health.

CDR3 region: CASSSEGYGYTF. In DNA form, the CDR3 reads TGTGCCAGCAGCTCCGAAGGCTATGGCTACACCTTC. The chain joins TRBV11-3 to TRBJ1-2; D gene ambiguous. Germline CDR1 is SGHNT and CDR2 is YENEEA. The CDR3 length is 12 residues. V was cut by 4 bases and J by 4 bases, with 7 bases left in between.

In DNA, the CDR3 is TGTGCCAGCAGCCAAGATGGGGGGGGCGAGCAGTACTTC. Protein product: CASSQDGGGEQYF. This chain links TRBV4-2 with TRBJ2-7; 7 bases line up with TRBD2. The CDR3 has 13 residues. Germline trimming cut 0 bases from V and 6 bases from J; bases unmatched to any gene: 2. Germline CDR1 is LGHNA and CDR2 is YNFKEQ.

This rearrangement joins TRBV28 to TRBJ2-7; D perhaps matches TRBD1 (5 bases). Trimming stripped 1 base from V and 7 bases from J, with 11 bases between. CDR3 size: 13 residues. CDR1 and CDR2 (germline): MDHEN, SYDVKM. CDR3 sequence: CASSLSGIGEQYF. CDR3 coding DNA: TGTGCCAGCAGTTTATCAGGGATTGGGGAGCAGTACTTC.

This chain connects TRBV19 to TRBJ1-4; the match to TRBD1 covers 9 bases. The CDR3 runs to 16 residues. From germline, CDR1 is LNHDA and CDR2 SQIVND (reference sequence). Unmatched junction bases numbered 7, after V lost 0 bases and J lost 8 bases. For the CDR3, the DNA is TGTGCCAGTAGTATAGACAGGACAGGGGATCAAGAAAAACTGTTTTTT. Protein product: CASSIDRTGDQEKLFF. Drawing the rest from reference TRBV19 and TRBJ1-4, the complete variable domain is DGGITQSPKYLFRKEGQNVTLSCEQNLNHDAMYWYRQDPGQGLRLIYYSQIVNDFQKGDIAEGYSVSREKKESFPLTVTSAQKNPTAFYLCASSIDRTGDQEKLFFGSGTQLSVL.

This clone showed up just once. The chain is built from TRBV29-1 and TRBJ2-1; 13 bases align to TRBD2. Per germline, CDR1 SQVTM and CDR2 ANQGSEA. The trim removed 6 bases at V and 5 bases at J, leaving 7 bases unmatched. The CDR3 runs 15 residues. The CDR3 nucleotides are TGCAGCGTGGACGGGACTAGCGGGAAGAACAATGAGCAGTTCTTC. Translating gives CSVDGTSGKNNEQFF.

CDR3 in DNA: TGTGCCAGCAGAGCCCCCCGGGACAGGTCCTACGAGCAGTACTTC. This sequence encodes CASRAPRDRSYEQYF. The gene calls are TRBV6-1 and TRBJ2-5; TRBD1 agrees at 8 bases. Gene TRBJ2-7 matches the end of the DNA better, so the J call may be wrong. CDR3 length: 15 residues. The germline V gene encodes CDR1 MNHNS and CDR2 SASEGT.

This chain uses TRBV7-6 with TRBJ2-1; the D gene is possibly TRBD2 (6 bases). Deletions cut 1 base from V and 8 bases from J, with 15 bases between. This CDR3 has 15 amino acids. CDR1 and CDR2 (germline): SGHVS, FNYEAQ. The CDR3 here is CASSLVAESGHEQFF. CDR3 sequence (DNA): TGTGCCAGCAGCTTAGTAGCGGAGTCGGGCCATGAGCAGTTCTTC.

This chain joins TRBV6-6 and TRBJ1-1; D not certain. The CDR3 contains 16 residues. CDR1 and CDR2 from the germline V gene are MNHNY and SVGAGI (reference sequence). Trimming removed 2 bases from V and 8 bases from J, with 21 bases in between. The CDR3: CASSYPENPPPVEAFF. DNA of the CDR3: TGTGCCAGCAGTTACCCGGAAAATCCTCCACCGGTGGAAGCTTTCTTT.

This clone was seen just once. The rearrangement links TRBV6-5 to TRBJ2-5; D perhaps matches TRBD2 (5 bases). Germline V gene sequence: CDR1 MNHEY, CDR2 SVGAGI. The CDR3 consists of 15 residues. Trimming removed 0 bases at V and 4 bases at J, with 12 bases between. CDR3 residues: CASSYSSGALETQYF. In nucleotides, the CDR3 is TGTGCCAGCAGTTACTCGAGCGGTGCTCTAGAGACCCAGTACTTC.

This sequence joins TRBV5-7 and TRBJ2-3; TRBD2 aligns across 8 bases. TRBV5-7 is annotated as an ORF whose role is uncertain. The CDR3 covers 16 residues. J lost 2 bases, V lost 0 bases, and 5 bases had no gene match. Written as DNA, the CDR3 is TGTGCCAGCAGCTTGGCCCGGGGGGGGATCACAGATACGCAGTATTTT. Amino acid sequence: CASSLARGGITDTQYF.

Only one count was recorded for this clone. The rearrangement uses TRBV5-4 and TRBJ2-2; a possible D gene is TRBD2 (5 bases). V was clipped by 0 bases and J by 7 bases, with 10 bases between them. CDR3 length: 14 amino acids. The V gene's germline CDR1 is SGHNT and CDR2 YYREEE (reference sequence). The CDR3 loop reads CASSLVLAGGELFF. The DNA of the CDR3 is TGTGCCAGCAGCTTGGTGCTAGCTGGCGGGGAGCTGTTTTTT.

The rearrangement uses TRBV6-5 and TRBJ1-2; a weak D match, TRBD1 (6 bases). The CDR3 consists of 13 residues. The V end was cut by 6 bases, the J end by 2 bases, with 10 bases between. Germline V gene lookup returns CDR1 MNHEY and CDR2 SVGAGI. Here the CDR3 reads CASRPTGNYGYTF. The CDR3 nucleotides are TGTGCCAGCAGACCGACAGGAAACTATGGCTACACCTTC.

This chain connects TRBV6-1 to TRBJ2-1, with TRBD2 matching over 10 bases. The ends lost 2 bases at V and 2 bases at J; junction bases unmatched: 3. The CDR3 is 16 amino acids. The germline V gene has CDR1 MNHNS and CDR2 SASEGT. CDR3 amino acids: CASSETSGATYNEQFF. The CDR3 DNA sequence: TGTGCCAGCAGTGAAACTAGCGGGGCGACCTACAATGAGCAGTTCTTC.

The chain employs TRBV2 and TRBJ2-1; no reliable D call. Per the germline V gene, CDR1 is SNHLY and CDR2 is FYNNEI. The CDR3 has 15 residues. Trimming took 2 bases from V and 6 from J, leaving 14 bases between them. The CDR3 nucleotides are TGTGCCAGCAGTGAACGGCCCGTAGGTCGCAATGAGCAGTTCTTC. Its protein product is CASSERPVGRNEQFF.

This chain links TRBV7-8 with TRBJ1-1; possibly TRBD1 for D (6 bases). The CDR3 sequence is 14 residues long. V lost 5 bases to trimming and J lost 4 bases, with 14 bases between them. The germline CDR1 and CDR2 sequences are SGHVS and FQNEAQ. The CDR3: CASSAQGSVTEAFF. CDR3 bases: TGTGCCAGCAGCGCGCAGGGGTCAGTCACTGAAGCTTTCTTT.

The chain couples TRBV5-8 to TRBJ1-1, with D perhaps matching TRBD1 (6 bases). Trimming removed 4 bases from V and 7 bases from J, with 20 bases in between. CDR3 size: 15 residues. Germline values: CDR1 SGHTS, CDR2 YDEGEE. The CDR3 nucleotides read TGTGCCAGCAGCAGCGGGACAACTCGGGGGGTTGAAGCTTTCTTT. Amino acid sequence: CASSSGTTRGVEAFF.

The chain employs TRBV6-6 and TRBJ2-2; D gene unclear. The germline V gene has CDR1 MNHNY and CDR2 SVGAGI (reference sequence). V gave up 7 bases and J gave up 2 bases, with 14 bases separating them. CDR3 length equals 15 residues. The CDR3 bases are TGTGCCAGCATAAACTCGCAGGTTAACACCGGGGAGCTGTTTTTT. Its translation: CASINSQVNTGELFF.

CDR3 bases: TGTGCCAGCAGTTACGAGGTACAGGGGGTAAATGAGCAGTTCTTC. Its translation is CASSYEVQGVNEQFF. V gene TRBV6-5 combines with J gene TRBJ2-1, with TRBD1 identical over 8 bases. CDR1 and CDR2 (germline): MNHEY, SVGAGI. This CDR3 is 15 amino acids long. V lost 2 bases, J lost 7 bases, and 7 bases stayed unmatched.